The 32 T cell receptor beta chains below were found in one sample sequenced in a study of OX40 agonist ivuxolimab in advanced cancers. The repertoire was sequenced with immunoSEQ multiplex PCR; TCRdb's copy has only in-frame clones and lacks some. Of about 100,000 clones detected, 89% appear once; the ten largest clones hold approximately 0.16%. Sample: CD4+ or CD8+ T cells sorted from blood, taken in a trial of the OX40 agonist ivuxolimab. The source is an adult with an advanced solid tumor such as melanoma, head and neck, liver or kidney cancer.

CDR3 DNA: TGTGCCAGTAGGCCAGGACAGGGTAAGGTCGAGCAGTACTTC. Amino acids: CASRPGQGKVEQYF. This chain connects TRBV6-5 to TRBJ2-7; 8 bases match TRBD1. The length of the CDR3 is 14 residues. V shed 9 bases, J shed 6 bases, and the junction held 13 bases outside the gene matches. Germline V CDR1 and CDR2: MNHEY, SVGAGI.

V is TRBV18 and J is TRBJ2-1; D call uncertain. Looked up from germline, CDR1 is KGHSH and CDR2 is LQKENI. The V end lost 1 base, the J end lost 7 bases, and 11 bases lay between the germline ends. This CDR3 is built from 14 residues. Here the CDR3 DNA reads TGTGCCAGCTCACCACACGCCAATAGAAATGAGCAGTTCTTC. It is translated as CASSPHANRNEQFF.

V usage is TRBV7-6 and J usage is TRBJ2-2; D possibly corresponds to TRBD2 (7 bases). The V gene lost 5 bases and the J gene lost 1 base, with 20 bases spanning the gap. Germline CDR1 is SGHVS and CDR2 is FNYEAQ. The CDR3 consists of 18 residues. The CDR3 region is CASSPSSRGGLNTGELFF. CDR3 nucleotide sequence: TGTGCCAGCAGCCCATCCTCTAGGGGGGGGCTGAACACCGGGGAGCTGTTTTTT.

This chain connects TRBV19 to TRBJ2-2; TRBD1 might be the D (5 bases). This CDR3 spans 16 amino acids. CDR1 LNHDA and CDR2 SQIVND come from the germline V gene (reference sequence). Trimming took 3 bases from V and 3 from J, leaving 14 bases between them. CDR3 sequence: CASSIPRQLYTGELFF. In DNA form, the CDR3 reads TGTGCCAGTAGTATTCCGCGACAGCTTTACACCGGGGAGCTGTTTTTT.

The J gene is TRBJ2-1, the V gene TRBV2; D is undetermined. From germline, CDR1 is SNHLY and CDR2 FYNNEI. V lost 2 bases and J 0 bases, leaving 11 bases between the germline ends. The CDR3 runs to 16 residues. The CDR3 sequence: CASSETDGFSYNEQFF. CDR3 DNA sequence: TGTGCCAGCAGTGAAACGGACGGATTCTCCTACAATGAGCAGTTCTTC.

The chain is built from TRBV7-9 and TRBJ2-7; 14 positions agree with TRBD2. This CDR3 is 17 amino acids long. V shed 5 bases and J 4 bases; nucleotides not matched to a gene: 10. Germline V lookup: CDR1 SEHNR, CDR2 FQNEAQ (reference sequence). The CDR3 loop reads CASSQPGLAGEGYEQYF. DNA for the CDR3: TGTGCCAGCAGCCAACCGGGACTAGCGGGAGAAGGATACGAGCAGTACTTC.

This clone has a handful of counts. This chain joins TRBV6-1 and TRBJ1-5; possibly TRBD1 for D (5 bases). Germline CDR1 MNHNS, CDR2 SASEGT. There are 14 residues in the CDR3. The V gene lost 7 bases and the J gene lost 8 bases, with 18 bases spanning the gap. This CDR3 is CASKAPGLKEPQHF. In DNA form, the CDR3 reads TGTGCCAGCAAGGCTCCGGGACTCAAAGAGCCCCAGCATTTT.

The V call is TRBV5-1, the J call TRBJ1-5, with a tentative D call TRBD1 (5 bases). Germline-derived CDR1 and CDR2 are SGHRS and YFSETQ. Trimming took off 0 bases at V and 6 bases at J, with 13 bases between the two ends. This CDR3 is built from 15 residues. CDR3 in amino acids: CASSLAGTDGQPQHF. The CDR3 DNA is TGCGCCAGCAGCTTGGCCGGGACCGATGGTCAGCCCCAGCATTTT.

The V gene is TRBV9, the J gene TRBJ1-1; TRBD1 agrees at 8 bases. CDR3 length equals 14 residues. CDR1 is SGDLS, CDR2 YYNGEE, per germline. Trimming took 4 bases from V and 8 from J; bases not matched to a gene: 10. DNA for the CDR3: TGTGCCAGCAGCTCTAGTTCCGGGACAGGAGAAGCTTTCTTT. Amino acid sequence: CASSSSSGTGEAFF.

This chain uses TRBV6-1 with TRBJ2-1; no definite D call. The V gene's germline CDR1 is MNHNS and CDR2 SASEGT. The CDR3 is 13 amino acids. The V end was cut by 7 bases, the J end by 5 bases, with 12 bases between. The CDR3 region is CASIGFPNNEQFF. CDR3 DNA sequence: TGTGCCAGCATAGGGTTCCCCAACAATGAGCAGTTCTTC.

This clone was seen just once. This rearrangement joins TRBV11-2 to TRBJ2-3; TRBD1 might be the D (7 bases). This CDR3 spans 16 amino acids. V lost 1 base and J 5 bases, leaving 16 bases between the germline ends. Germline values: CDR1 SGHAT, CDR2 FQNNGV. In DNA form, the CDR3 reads TGTGCCAGCAGCTTAGTGGGGAGGACAGGTCTAGATACGCAGTATTTT. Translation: CASSLVGRTGLDTQYF.

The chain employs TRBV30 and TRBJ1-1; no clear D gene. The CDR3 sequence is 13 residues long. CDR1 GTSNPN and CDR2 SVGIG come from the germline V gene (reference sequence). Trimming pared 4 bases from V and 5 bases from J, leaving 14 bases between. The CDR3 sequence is CAWKSFEWTEAFF. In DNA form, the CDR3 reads TGTGCCTGGAAATCTTTCGAATGGACTGAAGCTTTCTTT.

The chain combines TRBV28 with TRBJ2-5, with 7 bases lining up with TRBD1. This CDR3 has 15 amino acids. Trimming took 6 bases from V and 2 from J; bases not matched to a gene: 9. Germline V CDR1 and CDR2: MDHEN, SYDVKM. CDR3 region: CASSKGQKTQETQYF. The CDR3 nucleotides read TGTGCCAGCAGCAAGGGACAGAAGACACAAGAGACCCAGTACTTC.

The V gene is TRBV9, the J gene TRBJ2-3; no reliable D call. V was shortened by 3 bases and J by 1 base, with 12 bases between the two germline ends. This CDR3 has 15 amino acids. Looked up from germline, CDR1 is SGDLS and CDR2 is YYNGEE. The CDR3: CASSGWGVGTDTQYF. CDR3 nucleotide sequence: TGTGCCAGCAGCGGCTGGGGTGTGGGCACAGATACGCAGTATTTT.

The CDR3 DNA reads TGTGCCAGCAGCCTCCAGGGGTACAATCAGCCCCAGCATTTT. Translating gives CASSLQGYNQPQHF. The chain links TRBV27 to TRBJ1-5; the D gene is possibly TRBD1 (6 bases). CDR1 is MNHEY, CDR2 SMNVEV, per germline (reference sequence). This CDR3 spans 14 amino acids. Trimming shortened V by 6 bases and J by 3 bases, and 12 bases separated the two germline ends.

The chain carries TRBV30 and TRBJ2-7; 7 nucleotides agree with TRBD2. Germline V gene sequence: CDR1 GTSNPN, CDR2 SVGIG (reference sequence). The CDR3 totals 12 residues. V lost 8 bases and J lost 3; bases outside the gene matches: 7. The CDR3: CAGEGGNYEQYF. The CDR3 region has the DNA TGTGCCGGGGAGGGCGGCAACTACGAGCAGTACTTC.

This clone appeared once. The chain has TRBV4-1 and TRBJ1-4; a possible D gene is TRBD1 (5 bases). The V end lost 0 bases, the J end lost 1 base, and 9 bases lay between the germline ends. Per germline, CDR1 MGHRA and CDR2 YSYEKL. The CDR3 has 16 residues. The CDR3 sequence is CASSQEGGGTNEKLFF. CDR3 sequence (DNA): TGCGCCAGCAGCCAAGAAGGCGGGGGAACTAATGAAAAACTGTTTTTT.

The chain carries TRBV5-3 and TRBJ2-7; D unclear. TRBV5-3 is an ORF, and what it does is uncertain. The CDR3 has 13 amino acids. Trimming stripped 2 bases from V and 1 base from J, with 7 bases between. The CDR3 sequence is CARSFRLSYEQYF. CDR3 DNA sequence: TGTGCCAGAAGCTTTAGGTTGTCCTACGAGCAGTACTTC.

The CDR3, as DNA: TGTGCCAGCAGCGGATCAGCGTCCTACGAGCAGTACTTC. Its protein product is CASSGSASYEQYF. The V gene is TRBV5-4, the J gene TRBJ2-7; D unresolved. The CDR3 contains 13 residues. Deletions cut 4 bases from V and 1 base from J, with 9 bases between. Germline V gives CDR1 SGHNT, CDR2 YYREEE (reference sequence).

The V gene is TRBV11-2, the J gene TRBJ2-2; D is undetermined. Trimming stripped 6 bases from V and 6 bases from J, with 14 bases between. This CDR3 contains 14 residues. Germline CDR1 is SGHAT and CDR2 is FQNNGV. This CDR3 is CASRLVGAAGELFF. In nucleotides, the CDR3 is TGTGCCAGCAGGCTAGTGGGTGCCGCCGGGGAGCTGTTTTTT.

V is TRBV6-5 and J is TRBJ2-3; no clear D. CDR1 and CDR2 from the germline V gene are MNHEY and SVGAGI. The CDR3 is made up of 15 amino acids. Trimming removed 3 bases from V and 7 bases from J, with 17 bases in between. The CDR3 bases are TGTGCCAGCAGTTATACTGGGCTACAGCGTAATACGCAGTATTTT. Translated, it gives CASSYTGLQRNTQYF.

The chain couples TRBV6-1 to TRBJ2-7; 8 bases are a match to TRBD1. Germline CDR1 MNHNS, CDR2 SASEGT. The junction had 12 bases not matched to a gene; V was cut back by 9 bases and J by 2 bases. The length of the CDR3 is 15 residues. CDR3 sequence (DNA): TGTGCCAGTATTACTCCGGGACAGGTCCCCTACGAGCAGTACTTC. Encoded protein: CASITPGQVPYEQYF.

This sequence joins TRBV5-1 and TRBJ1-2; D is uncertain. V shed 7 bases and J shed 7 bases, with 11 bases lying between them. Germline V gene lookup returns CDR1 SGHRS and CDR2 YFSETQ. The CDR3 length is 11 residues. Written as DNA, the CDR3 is TGCGCCAGCGGTCAGGACCTTGGCTACACCTTC. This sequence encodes CASGQDLGYTF.

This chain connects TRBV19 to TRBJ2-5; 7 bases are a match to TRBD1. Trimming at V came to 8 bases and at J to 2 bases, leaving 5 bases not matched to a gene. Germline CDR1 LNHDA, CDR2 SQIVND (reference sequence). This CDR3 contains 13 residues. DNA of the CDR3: TGTGCCAGTGGACCGACAGGGCAAGAGACCCAGTACTTC. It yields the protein CASGPTGQETQYF.

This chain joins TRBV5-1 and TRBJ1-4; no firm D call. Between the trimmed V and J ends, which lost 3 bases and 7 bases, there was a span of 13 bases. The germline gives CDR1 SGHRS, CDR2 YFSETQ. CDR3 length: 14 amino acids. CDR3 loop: CASSSSGLSEKLFF. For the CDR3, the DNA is TGCGCCAGCAGCTCGTCCGGTCTTAGTGAAAAACTGTTTTTT.

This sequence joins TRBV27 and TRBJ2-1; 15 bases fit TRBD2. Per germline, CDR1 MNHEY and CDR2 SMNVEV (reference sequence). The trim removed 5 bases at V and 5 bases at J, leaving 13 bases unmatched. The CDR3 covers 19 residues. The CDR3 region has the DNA TGTGCCAGCAGTCAGGGACTAGCGGGAGGCCCATCCCCCCACAATGAGCAGTTCTTC. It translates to CASSQGLAGGPSPHNEQFF.

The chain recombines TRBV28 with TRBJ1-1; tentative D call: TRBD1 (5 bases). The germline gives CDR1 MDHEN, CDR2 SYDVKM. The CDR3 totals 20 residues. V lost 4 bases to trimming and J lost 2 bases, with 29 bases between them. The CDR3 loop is CASSSLGGDSSRGANTEAFF. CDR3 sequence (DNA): TGTGCCAGCAGTTCTCTGGGAGGGGACTCCTCTCGGGGTGCAAACACTGAAGCTTTCTTT.

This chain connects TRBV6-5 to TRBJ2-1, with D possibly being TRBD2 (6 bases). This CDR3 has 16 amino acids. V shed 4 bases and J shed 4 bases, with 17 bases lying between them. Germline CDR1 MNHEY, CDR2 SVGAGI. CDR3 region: CASSLEGLGAYNEQFF. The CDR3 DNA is TGTGCCAGCAGTTTAGAGGGACTTGGGGCGTACAATGAGCAGTTCTTC.

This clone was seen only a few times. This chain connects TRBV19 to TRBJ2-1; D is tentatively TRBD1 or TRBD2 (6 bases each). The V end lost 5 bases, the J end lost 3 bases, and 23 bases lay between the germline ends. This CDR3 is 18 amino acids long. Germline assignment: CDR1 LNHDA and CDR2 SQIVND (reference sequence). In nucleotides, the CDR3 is TGTGCCAGTAGTGCCACCAGGGGAGGCAGGGGACACTACAATGAGCAGTTCTTC. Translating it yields CASSATRGGRGHYNEQFF.

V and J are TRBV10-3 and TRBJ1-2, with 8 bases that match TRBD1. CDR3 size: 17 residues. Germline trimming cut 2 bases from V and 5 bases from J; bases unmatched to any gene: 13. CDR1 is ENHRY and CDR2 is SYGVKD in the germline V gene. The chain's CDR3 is CAISELQGANSLYGYTF. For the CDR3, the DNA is TGTGCCATCAGTGAGCTTCAGGGGGCGAACTCCCTTTATGGCTACACCTTC.

The CDR3 loop reads CASSVELGLAGGPGNEQFF. For the CDR3, the DNA is TGTGCCAGCAGCGTAGAGTTAGGACTAGCGGGGGGGCCGGGGAATGAGCAGTTCTTC. V usage is TRBV9 and J usage is TRBJ2-1, with TRBD2 identical over 15 bases. The germline V gene encodes CDR1 SGDLS and CDR2 YYNGEE. This CDR3 comprises 19 residues. With V trimmed by 0 bases and J by 7 bases, 11 bases remained unmatched. The complete variable domain, with remaining parts taken from reference TRBV9 and TRBJ2-1, reads DSGVTQTPKHLITATGQRVTLRCSPRSGDLSVYWYQQSLDQGLQFLIQYYNGEERAKGNILERFSAQQFPDLHSELNLSSLELGDSALYFCASSVELGLAGGPGNEQFFGPGTRLTVL.

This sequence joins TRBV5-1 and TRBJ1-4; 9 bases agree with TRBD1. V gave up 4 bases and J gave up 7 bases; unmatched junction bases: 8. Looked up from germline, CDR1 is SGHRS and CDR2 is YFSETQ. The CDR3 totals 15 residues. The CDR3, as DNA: TGCGCCAGCAGCATAACCGGGACAGGGTTTGAAAAACTGTTTTTT. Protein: CASSITGTGFEKLFF.